The 15 T cell receptor beta chains listed next were all sequenced from one sample in a study of tumor-infiltrating lymphocytes in primary liver carcinoma. Scientists recovered RNA and DNA together from around 20-30 mg of unsorted bulk tissue. Making TCR beta cDNA involved approximately 510 ng total RNA and a constant-region primer. Amplification in three nested multiplex PCR rounds with slightly modified ARM-PCR gave rise to TCR beta libraries. TRBV1-TRBV30 forward primers paired with a C-beta reverse primer drove the first two PCR rounds, about 11 cycles each. TCRdb re-analysed the multiplex PCR reads in MiXCR, keeping a single row per CDR3 protein. The sample gives about 30,000 distinct CDR3 sequences, 71% of which show up once; more than 30% is in the top ten. Sequencing was carried out using liver tumor tissue from sampling region 3. This sample's subset: tumor region T3, left-lateral pole. The receptor set was obtained from a woman between 25 and 40 years old with primary liver carcinoma and hepatitis B virus infection.

On this clonotype itself: A read error is possible here, since a much larger clone lies one base away. The V gene is TRBV11-1, the J gene TRBJ2-3; TRBD2 matches 7 bases. The CDR3 extends over 14 amino acids. Germline V gene lookup returns CDR1 SGHAT and CDR2 FQDESV (reference sequence). The CDR3 nucleotides are TGTGCCGGCAGCTTGAGGCAAGGTGCGGGAGAGTCTCACTTT. It specifies CAGSLRQGAGESHF.

The chain employs TRBV11-2 and TRBJ2-1; TRBD1 aligns across 8 bases. The CDR3 extends over 14 amino acids. In germline, CDR1 is SGHAT, CDR2 FQNNGV. Here the CDR3 reads CISSHRGTGNEQFF. The CDR3 DNA follows: TGTATCAGCAGCCACCGAGGGACAGGCAATGAGCAGTTCTTC.

The V gene is TRBV5-4, the J gene TRBJ2-1; D not resolved. Deletions cut 4 bases from V and 8 bases from J, with 19 bases between. The CDR3 consists of 15 residues. Per the germline V gene, CDR1 is SGHNT and CDR2 is YYREEE (reference sequence). The CDR3, as DNA: TGTGCCAGCAGCACAGAGGTGGAAGGCCTTTATGAGCAGTTCTTC. This codes for CASSTEVEGLYEQFF.

This clonotype was counted at least ten times. The chain links TRBV11-2 to TRBJ1-1; 7 bases map to TRBD1. Germline values: CDR1 SGHAT, CDR2 FQNNGV. V was pared by 0 bases and J by 7 bases, with 2 bases of the junction left unmatched. The CDR3 spans 13 residues. The CDR3 region has the DNA TGTGCCAGCAGCTTAGAGTCAGGGGGTGAAGCTTTCTTT. It codes for CASSLESGGEAFF.

For this clonotype: One end of the junction is discordant with germline, which a read error may explain. V and J are TRBV11-2 and TRBJ2-1; D gene ambiguous. CDR1 is SGHAT and CDR2 is FQNNGV in the germline V gene. The CDR3 covers 13 residues. The CDR3 loop reads CATSLLATNEQFF. CDR3 bases: TGTGCCACCAGCTTATTGGCTACGAATGAGCAGTTCTTC.

On this clonotype itself: This may arise from a read error, as a much more abundant clone is one base away. The genes are TRBV11-2 and TRBJ2-1, with D perhaps given as TRBD1 or TRBD2 (5 bases each). The CDR3 has 14 residues. Germline V lookup: CDR1 SGHAT, CDR2 FQNNGV. V lost 5 bases and J 5 bases, leaving 13 bases between the germline ends. This chain's CDR3 is CASSRSGPNNEQFF. Here the CDR3 DNA reads TGTGCCAGCAGCCGTTCGGGACCGAACAATGAGCAGTTCTTC.

Concerning this clonotype itself: Sequence at one end of the junction differs from germline and may be a read error. V gene TRBV6-5 combines with J gene TRBJ2-7; D might be TRBD1 (5 bases). Germline V CDR1 and CDR2: MNHEY, SVGAGI. The CDR3 has 15 residues. CDR3 in DNA: TGTGCCTGCAGTTACAATGACAGCAGCTCATACGAGCAGTACTTC. Amino acids: CACSYNDSSSYEQYF.

Comments on this clonotype: Relative to the germline gene, one junction end is altered; a read error may explain this. This sequence joins TRBV10-3 and TRBJ2-7; D gene ambiguous. This CDR3 has 14 residues. Germline V gene sequence: CDR1 ENHRY, CDR2 SYGVKD. The CDR3 bases are TGTGGCATCAGTGACCGCGACCGAGACTACGAGCAGTACTTC. This codes for CGISDRDRDYEQYF.

Turning to this clonotype: A read error may account for a junction end that differs from germline. The chain links TRBV11-2 to TRBJ2-7; 7 bases are shared with TRBD1. The CDR3 runs 15 residues. Germline CDR1 reads SGHAT; CDR2 reads FQNNGV. DNA of the CDR3: TGTGCCAGCAGCTTAATGGGACAGCCCTCCTACGATCAGTACTTC. It specifies CASSLMGQPSYDQYF.

Regarding this clonotype: Compared with germline, one end of the junction differs, possibly owing to a read error. The V gene is TRBV11-2, the J gene TRBJ2-5; D gene uncertain. There are 11 residues in the CDR3. Germline CDR1 is SGHAT and CDR2 is FQNNGV. The CDR3 loop is CASNQSETQYF. CDR3 nucleotide sequence: TGTGCCAGTAACCAGAGCGAGACCCAATACTTC. Looking up the rest from reference TRBV11-2 and TRBJ2-5 gives the full variable domain: EAGVAQSPRYKIIEKRQSVAFWCNPISGHATLYWYQQILGQGPKLLIQFQNNGVVDDSQLPKDRFSAERLKGVDSTLKIQPAKLEDSAVYLCASNQSETQYFGPGTRLLVL.

As for this clonotype: Since a much larger clone is just one base distant, this may be a read error. The chain recombines TRBV29-1 with TRBJ1-1; D unclear. The germline V gene encodes CDR1 SQVTM and CDR2 ANQGSEA. The CDR3 loop spans 11 amino acids. Between the trimmed V and J ends, which lost 7 bases and 3 bases, there was a span of 9 bases. CDR3 in DNA: TGCAGCGCTGATTCGGACACTGAAGCTTTCTTT. It translates to CSADSDTEAFF. Together with reference TRBV29-1 and TRBJ1-1, the CDR3 gives the full variable domain: SAVISQKPSRDICQRGTSLTIQCQVDSQVTMMFWYRQQPGQSLTLIATANQGSEATYESGFVIDKFPISRPNLTFSTLTVSNMSPEDSSIYLCSADSDTEAFFGQGTRLTVV.

Comments on this clonotype: The CDR3 does not close with the conserved phenylalanine or tryptophan, likely indicating a read error. The DNA is left out, because the CDR3 cannot be placed on it with certainty; the CDR3 is given as TCRdb lists it. The chain links TRBV6-5 to TRBJ1-1; TRBD1, as called in the table, went unchecked against the DNA. The CDR3 is 16 residues long, ends included. Germline V lookup: CDR1 MNHEY, CDR2 SVGAGI. The CDR3 spells CARSYGGSGRGTEAIL.

A single count supports this clonotype. The chain recombines TRBV11-1 with TRBJ2-2, with D maybe TRBD2 (6 bases). The V gene's germline CDR1 is SGHAT and CDR2 FQDESV (reference sequence). Trimming took off 10 bases at V and 6 bases at J, with 24 bases between the two ends. This CDR3 is 16 amino acids long. CDR3 nucleotides: TGTGCCACTAGCAGGGTTATGACGGGAGTGTCCGGGGAGCTGTTTTTT. This codes for CATSRVMTGVSGELFF. The entire variable domain, with the rest obtained from reference TRBV11-1 and TRBJ2-2, is as follows: EAEVAQSPRYKITEKSQAVAFWCDPISGHATLYWYRQILGQGPELLVQFQDESVVDDSQLPKDRFSAERLKGVDSTLKIQPAELGDSAMYLCATSRVMTGVSGELFFGEGSRLTVL.

Note on this clonotype: A much larger clone differs from this one at a single base, so this may be a read error. The J gene is TRBJ1-1, the V gene TRBV11-2, with D possibly being TRBD1 (6 bases). Per the germline V gene, CDR1 is SGHAT and CDR2 is FQNNGV. Between the trimmed V and J ends, which lost 7 bases and 8 bases, there was a span of 17 bases. The CDR3 consists of 13 residues. The DNA for the CDR3 is TGTGCCAGCAACCGAAGCGCAGGGGTAGAAGCTTTCTTT. Its translation: CASNRSAGVEAFF.

This clonotype showed up just once. The junction differs from germline at one of its ends, possibly a read error. The chain couples TRBV28 to TRBJ2-4, with 9 bases that match TRBD1. Germline V gene data show CDR1 as MDHEN and CDR2 as SYDVKM. The CDR3 runs 18 residues. The CDR3 protein is CVSSNVITQGAFWNIQYF. The DNA for the CDR3 is TGTGTCAGCAGTAACGTTATTACACAGGGGGCTTTTTGGAACATTCAATACTTC. The complete variable domain, with remaining parts taken from reference TRBV28 and TRBJ2-4, reads DVKVTQSSRYLVKRTGEKVFLECVQDMDHENMFWYRQDPGLGLRLIYFSYDVKMKEKGDIPEGYSVSREKKERFSLILESASTNQTSMYLCVSSNVITQGAFWNIQYFGAGTRLSVL.